The next 19 T cell receptor beta chains were all read from a single sample in a study of T cells after yellow fever vaccination. TCRdb analysed the 5' RACE reads with MiXCR anew, one entry per CDR3 protein. Among a few hundred thousand distinct CDR3 sequences listed, over 15% were seen once. Here the sequenced sample was PBMCs, taken 15 days after the yellow fever booster vaccination. These receptors were taken from a man aged 25 to 40 who received the YFV17D yellow fever vaccine.

This clonotype was recorded at least ten times. The CDR3 protein is CASRMEGPHFSGNTIYF. The CDR3 bases are TGTGCCAGTAGAATGGAGGGTCCCCATTTTTCTGGAAACACCATATATTTT. This chain connects TRBV25-1 to TRBJ1-3; D is unclear. The CDR3 has 17 amino acids. Trimming pared 9 bases from V and 1 base from J, leaving 22 bases between. Germline CDR1 and CDR2: MGHDK and SYGVNS.

Many counts were recorded for this clonotype. The chain uses TRBV12-3 or TRBV12-4 and TRBJ2-3; 8 bases are a match to TRBD2. J was trimmed by 2 bases and V by 5 bases; bases with no gene match: 9. The CDR3 totals 16 residues. The CDR3 sequence: CASSPLYGRDTDTQYF. The CDR3 coding sequence is TGTGCCAGCAGTCCCCTCTACGGGAGGGACACAGATACGCAGTATTTT.

The chain joins TRBV3-1 to TRBJ2-4, with 10 bases matching TRBD2. The J segment lost 0 bases and the V segment lost 3 bases, leaving 11 bases of the junction unmatched. The germline V gene has CDR1 LGHDT and CDR2 YNNKEL (reference sequence). The CDR3 is made up of 19 amino acids. The CDR3 coding sequence is TGTGCCAGCAGCCACGAGGGCGCAGCGGGAGGGATAGCCAAAAACATTCAGTACTTC. Residues: CASSHEGAAGGIAKNIQYF.

The CDR3 region has the DNA TGTGCCAGCAGTTACGGGCGGGAGTCAGATACGCAGTATTTT. Translating it yields CASSYGRESDTQYF. The genes are TRBV6-5 and TRBJ2-3; 7 nucleotides agree with TRBD2. V trimming: 2 bases; J trimming: 4 bases; junction bases outside the gene matches: 3. This CDR3 region has 14 residues. CDR1 MNHEY and CDR2 SVGAGI come from the germline V gene.

CDR3 amino acids: CASSSQIASGYNEQFF. In nucleotides, the CDR3 is TGTGCCAGCAGTTCTCAAATCGCTAGCGGCTACAATGAGCAGTTCTTC. The chain employs TRBV6-5 and TRBJ2-1; 7 positions agree with TRBD2. V was clipped by 4 bases and J by 3 bases; unmatched bases: 9. The V gene's germline CDR1 is MNHEY and CDR2 SVGAGI. The CDR3 runs 16 residues.

V and J are TRBV29-1 and TRBJ2-3; D uncertain. Trimming stripped 2 bases from V and 6 bases from J, with 15 bases between. Per the germline V gene, CDR1 is SQVTM and CDR2 is ANQGSEA. CDR3 size: 14 residues. CDR3 residues: CSVEPLDSSDTQYF. The CDR3 nucleotides read TGCAGCGTTGAACCCCTGGATAGTTCCGATACGCAGTATTTT.

This clonotype was found many times. The genes are TRBV27 and TRBJ1-1; unclear D gene. The length of the CDR3 is 14 residues. Trimming took off 3 bases at V and 4 bases at J, with 12 bases between the two ends. Germline lookup yields CDR1 MNHEY and CDR2 SMNVEV (reference sequence). The CDR3 coding sequence is TGTGCCAGCAGTTTGCATAGAGGTGCCACTGAAGCTTTCTTT. It specifies CASSLHRGATEAFF.

This clonotype has just a few counts. The chain joins TRBV20-1 to TRBJ1-1; D is undetermined. Germline CDR1 reads DFQATT; CDR2 reads SNEGSKA (reference sequence). CDR3 size: 12 residues. The ends were cut back, 6 bases at V and 4 bases at J, with 12 bases in the middle. CDR3 DNA sequence: TGCAGTGCCCTCGGACCGGGCACTGAAGCTTTCTTT. Translation gives CSALGPGTEAFF.

This chain links TRBV7-9 with TRBJ2-5; D is unclear. V dropped 0 bases and J dropped 2 bases, with 13 bases sitting between them. The CDR3 has 16 residues. In germline, CDR1 is SEHNR, CDR2 FQNEAQ (reference sequence). The CDR3 nucleotides are TGTGCCAGCAGCTTAGCGCCCAGGTTGATTCAAGAGACCCAGTACTTC. It specifies CASSLAPRLIQETQYF.

This chain uses TRBV5-1 with TRBJ1-4; perhaps TRBD1 as D (6 bases). The CDR3 runs to 14 residues. Between the trimmed V and J ends, which lost 4 bases and 8 bases, there was a span of 15 bases. Germline V CDR1 and CDR2: SGHRS, YFSETQ. The CDR3 nucleotides are TGCGCCAGCAGCGCCGGGGGCCAAGGAGAAAAACTGTTTTTT. Translated, it gives CASSAGGQGEKLFF.

This clonotype was detected a few times. This chain uses TRBV15 with TRBJ1-2; D perhaps matches TRBD1 (5 bases). CDR1 is LNHNV and CDR2 is YYDKDF in the germline V gene (reference sequence). The CDR3 totals 15 residues. The V end lost 1 base, the J end lost 4 bases, and 13 bases lay between the germline ends. CDR3 bases: TGTGCCACCAGCAGAGTTGGGGGTTCGGCCTATGGCTACACCTTC. Amino acids: CATSRVGGSAYGYTF.

The rearrangement joins TRBV20-1 to TRBJ2-1, with TRBD2 identical over 9 bases. Per the germline V gene, CDR1 is DFQATT and CDR2 is SNEGSKA (reference sequence). J gave up 3 bases and V 8 bases, and 8 bases lay outside the gene matches. CDR3 length equals 14 residues. The CDR3 DNA reads as TGCAGTTCCGCGGGAGGGGGAGGCTACAATGAGCAGTTCTTC. Its protein is CSSAGGGGYNEQFF.

This clonotype was seen only a few times. V usage is TRBV7-9 and J usage is TRBJ2-3; 10 bases agree with TRBD2. Germline assignment: CDR1 SEHNR and CDR2 FQNEAQ (reference sequence). The CDR3 is 15 residues long. Losses at the gene ends were 4 bases for V and 6 bases for J; bases not matched to a gene: 7. In DNA form, the CDR3 reads TGTGCCAGCAGCTCCCCTAGCGGGAGTAGGGATACGCAGTATTTT. Encoded protein: CASSSPSGSRDTQYF.

This clonotype has just a few counts. CDR3 protein: CSVTGLERDYGYTF. CDR3 bases: TGCAGCGTGACGGGCCTCGAGAGGGACTATGGCTACACCTTC. The V and J genes are TRBV29-1 and TRBJ1-2; D not certain. Between the trimmed V and J ends, which lost 6 bases and 3 bases, there was a span of 17 bases. The CDR3 consists of 14 residues. Germline lookup yields CDR1 SQVTM and CDR2 ANQGSEA.

This clonotype was counted a few times. The gene calls are TRBV20-1 and TRBJ2-1; 7 bases align to TRBD2. Losses at the gene ends were 7 bases for V and 4 bases for J; bases not matched to a gene: 10. This CDR3 comprises 14 residues. CDR1 is DFQATT, CDR2 SNEGSKA, per germline (reference sequence). In nucleotides, the CDR3 is TGCAGTGGGAAAGGGGACTACACTTACAATGAGCAGTTCTTC. Translated: CSGKGDYTYNEQFF.

This clonotype was counted at least ten times. This sequence joins TRBV7-8 and TRBJ2-7, with 11 positions matching TRBD2. The CDR3 consists of 14 residues. V shed 3 bases, J shed 3 bases, and the junction held 1 base outside the gene matches. The V gene's germline CDR1 is SGHVS and CDR2 FQNEAQ. The chain's CDR3 is CASSFLAGGYEQYF. The DNA for the CDR3 is TGTGCCAGCAGCTTCCTAGCGGGAGGCTACGAGCAGTACTTC.

This clonotype was recorded many times. The rearrangement joins TRBV15 to TRBJ2-1; D remains unclear. Germline V CDR1 and CDR2: LNHNV, YYDKDF (reference sequence). The CDR3 is made up of 11 amino acids. Trimming took 5 bases from V and 10 from J, leaving 9 bases between them. The CDR3 sequence is CATSPHTEQFF. As DNA, the CDR3 is TGTGCCACCAGCCCCCATACAGAGCAGTTCTTC.

This clonotype showed up just a few times. The J gene is TRBJ2-1, the V gene TRBV6-2 or TRBV6-3, with 9 bases that match TRBD2. The ends lost 5 bases at V and 7 bases at J; junction bases unmatched: 9. The CDR3 length is 15 residues. CDR1 and CDR2 (germline): MNHEY, SVGEGT. CDR3 sequence (DNA): TGTGCCAGCAGTGCACAGGGACTAGCTGGAAATGAGCAGTTCTTC. Translation: CASSAQGLAGNEQFF.

This clonotype came up many times. The chain joins TRBV6-5 to TRBJ2-3; 10 bases fit TRBD2. This CDR3 contains 16 residues. Germline loops: CDR1 MNHEY, CDR2 SVGAGI. Trimming took 0 bases from V and 4 from J; bases not matched to a gene: 4. The CDR3 region has the DNA TGTGCCAGCAGTTACTCAAGAGCGGGAGGGGCAGATACGCAGTATTTT. The encoded protein is CASSYSRAGGADTQYF.